The clone carrying this T cell receptor (beta chain) was seen only a few times. Its antigen is unknown. CDR1 is WSHSY and CDR2 is SAAADI in the germline V gene. V shed 5 bases and J 10 bases; nucleotides not matched to a gene: 6. The CDR3 length is 12 residues. Sequenced with the Oncomine TCR Beta short-read assay was DNA taken from cultured CD4+ T cells. Each CDR3 protein gets one entry after TCRdb re-called the PCR reads with MiXCR. The sample holds about 14,000 distinct CDR3 sequences, about 31% seen once. Treatment defined: roughly ten-day PBMC culture with coronavirus spike peptide pools or control peptides (ViraFEST assay). The entry originates in a study of vaccination and CD4 T cells after COVID-19.

Sequencing was done on a sample of cultured CD4+ T cells from blood. The V and J genes are TRBV10-2 and TRBJ1-1; 8 bases line up with TRBD1. The sequence came from a human donor with COVID-19. The CDR3 here is CASSNRDRIAFF. The DNA for the CDR3 is TGCGCCAGCAGTAACCGGGACAGGATAGCTTTCTTT.